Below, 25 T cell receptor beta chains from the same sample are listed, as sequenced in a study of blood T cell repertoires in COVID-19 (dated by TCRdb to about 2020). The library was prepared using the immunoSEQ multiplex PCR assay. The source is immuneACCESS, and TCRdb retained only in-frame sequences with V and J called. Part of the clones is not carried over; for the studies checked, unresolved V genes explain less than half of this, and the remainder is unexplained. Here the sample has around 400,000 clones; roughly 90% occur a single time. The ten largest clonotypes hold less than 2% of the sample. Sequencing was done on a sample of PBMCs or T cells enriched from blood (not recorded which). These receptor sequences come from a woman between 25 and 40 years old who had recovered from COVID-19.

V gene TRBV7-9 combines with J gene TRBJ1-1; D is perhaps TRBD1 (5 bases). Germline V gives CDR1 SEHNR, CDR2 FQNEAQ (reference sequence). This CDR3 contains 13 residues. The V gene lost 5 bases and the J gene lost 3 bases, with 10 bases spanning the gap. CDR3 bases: TGTGCCAGCAGCCCGAGGACATACACTGAAGCTTTCTTT. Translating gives CASSPRTYTEAFF.

CDR3 amino acids: CASSPGWTGGDTQYF. CDR3 coding DNA: TGTGCCAGCAGCCCGGGATGGACAGGAGGGGATACGCAGTATTTT. The chain is built from TRBV6-5 and TRBJ2-3; the D gene is possibly TRBD1 (7 bases). Germline loops: CDR1 MNHEY, CDR2 SVGAGI. V was shortened by 6 bases and J by 6 bases, with 19 bases between the two germline ends. The CDR3 is 15 residues long.

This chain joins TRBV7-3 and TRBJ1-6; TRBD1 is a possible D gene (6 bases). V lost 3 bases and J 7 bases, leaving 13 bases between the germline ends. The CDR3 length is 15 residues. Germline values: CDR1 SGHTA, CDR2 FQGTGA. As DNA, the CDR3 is TGTGCCAGCAGCTTTTCATCTCAGGGGAATTCACCCCTCCACTTT. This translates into CASSFSSQGNSPLHF.

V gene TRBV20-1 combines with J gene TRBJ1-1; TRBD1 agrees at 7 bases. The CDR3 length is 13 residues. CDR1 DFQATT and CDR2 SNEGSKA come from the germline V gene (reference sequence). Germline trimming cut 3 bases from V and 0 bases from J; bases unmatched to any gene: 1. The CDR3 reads CSASGTVNTEAFF. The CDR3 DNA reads TGCAGTGCTAGTGGGACAGTGAACACTGAAGCTTTCTTT.

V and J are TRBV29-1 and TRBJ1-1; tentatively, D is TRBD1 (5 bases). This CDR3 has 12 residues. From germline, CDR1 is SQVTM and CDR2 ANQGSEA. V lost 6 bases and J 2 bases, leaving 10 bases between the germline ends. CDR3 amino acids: CSVPGPNTEAFF. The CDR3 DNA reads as TGCAGCGTGCCAGGGCCAAACACTGAAGCTTTCTTT.

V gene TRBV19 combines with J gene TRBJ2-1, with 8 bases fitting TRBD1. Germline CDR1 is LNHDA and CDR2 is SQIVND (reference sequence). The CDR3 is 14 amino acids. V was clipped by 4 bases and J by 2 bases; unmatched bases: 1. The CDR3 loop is CASSTRGPYNEQFF. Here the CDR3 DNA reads TGTGCCAGTAGTACCAGGGGGCCCTACAATGAGCAGTTCTTC.

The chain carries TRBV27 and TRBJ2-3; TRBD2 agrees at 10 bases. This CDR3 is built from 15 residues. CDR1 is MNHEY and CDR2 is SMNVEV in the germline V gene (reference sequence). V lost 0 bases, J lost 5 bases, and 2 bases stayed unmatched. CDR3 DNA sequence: TGTGCCAGCAGTTTATCTCCTAGCGGGGGAGATACGCAGTATTTT. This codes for CASSLSPSGGDTQYF.

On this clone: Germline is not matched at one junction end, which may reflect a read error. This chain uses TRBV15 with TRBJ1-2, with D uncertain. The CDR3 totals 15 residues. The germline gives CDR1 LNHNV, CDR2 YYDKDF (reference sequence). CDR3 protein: CATSRVMVANYGYTF. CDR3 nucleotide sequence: TGTGCCACCAGCAGAGTTATGGTTGCTAATTATGGCTACACCTTC.

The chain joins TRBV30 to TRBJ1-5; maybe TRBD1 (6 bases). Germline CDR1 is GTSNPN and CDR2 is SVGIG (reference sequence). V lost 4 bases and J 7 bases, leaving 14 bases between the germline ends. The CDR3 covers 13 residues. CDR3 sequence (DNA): TGTGCCTGGACACAGGGCTTTGGGCAGCCCCAGCATTTT. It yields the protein CAWTQGFGQPQHF.

The CDR3 DNA sequence: TGTGCCAGTGGACAGGGCCTGGCTGGAAACACCATATATTTT. Translation: CASGQGLAGNTIYF. The genes are TRBV19 and TRBJ1-3; 8 positions agree with TRBD1. Germline-derived CDR1 and CDR2 are LNHDA and SQIVND (reference sequence). Trimming cost V 8 bases and J 2 bases; bases outside gene matches: 5. The CDR3 is 14 residues long.

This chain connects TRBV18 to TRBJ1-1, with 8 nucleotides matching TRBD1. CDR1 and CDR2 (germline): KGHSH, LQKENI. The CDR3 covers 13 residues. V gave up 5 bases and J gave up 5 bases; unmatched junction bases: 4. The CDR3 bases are TGTGCCAGCTCATCCACAGGGGGTACTGAAGCTTTCTTT. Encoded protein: CASSSTGGTEAFF.

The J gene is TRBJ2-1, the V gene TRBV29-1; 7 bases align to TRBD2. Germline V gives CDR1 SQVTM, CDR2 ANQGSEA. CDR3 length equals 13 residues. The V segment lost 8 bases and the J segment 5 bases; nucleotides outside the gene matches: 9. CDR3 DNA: TGCAGCACCCAGCGCGGGGGAGACAATGAGCAGTTCTTC. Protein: CSTQRGGDNEQFF.

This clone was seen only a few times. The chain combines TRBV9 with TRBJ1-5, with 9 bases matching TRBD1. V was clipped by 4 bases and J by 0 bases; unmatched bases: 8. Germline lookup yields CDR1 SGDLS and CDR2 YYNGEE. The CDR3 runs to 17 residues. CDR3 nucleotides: TGTGCCAGCAGCCTCACAGGGGGCCCCGATAGCAATCAGCCCCAGCATTTT. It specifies CASSLTGGPDSNQPQHF.

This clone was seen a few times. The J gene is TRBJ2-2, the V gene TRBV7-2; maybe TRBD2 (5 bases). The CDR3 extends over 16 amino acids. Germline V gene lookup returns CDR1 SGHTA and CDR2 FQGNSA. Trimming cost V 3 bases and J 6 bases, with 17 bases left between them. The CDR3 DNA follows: TGTGCCAGCAGCTTTTCGGGTCTAGCTATCGCCGGGGAGCTGTTTTTT. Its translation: CASSFSGLAIAGELFF.

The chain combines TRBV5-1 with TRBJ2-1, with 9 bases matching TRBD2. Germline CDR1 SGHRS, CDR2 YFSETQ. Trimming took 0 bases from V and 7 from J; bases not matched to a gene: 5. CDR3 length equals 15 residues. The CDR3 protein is CASSLGGRAGNEQFF. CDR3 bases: TGCGCCAGCAGCTTGGGCGGGAGGGCCGGGAATGAGCAGTTCTTC. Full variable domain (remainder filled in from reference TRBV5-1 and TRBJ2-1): KAGVTQTPRYLIKTRGQQVTLSCSPISGHRSVSWYQQTPGQGLQFLFEYFSETQRNKGNFPGRFSGRQFSNSRSEMNVSTLELGDSALYLCASSLGGRAGNEQFFGPGTRLTVL.

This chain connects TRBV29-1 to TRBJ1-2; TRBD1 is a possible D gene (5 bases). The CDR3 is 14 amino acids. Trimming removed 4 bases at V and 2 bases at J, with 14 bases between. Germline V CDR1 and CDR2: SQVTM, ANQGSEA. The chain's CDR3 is CSVVAETVNYGYTF. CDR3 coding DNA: TGCAGCGTTGTCGCCGAGACAGTAAACTATGGCTACACCTTC. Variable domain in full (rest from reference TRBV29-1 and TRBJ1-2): SAVISQKPSRDICQRGTSLTIQCQVDSQVTMMFWYRQQPGQSLTLIATANQGSEATYESGFVIDKFPISRPNLTFSTLTVSNMSPEDSSIYLCSVVAETVNYGYTFGSGTRLTVV.

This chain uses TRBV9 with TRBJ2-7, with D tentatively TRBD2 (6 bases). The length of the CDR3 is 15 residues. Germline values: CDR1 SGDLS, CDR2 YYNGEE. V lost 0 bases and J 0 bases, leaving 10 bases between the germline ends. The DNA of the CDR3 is TGTGCCAGCAGCGTAGCAGCGGGCAACTCCTACGAGCAGTACTTC. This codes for CASSVAAGNSYEQYF.

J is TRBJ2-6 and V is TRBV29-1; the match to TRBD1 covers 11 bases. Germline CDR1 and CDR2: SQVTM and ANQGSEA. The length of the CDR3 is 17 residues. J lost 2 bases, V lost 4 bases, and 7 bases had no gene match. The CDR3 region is CSVVSGTGGPGANVLTF. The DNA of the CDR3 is TGCAGCGTTGTCTCCGGGACAGGGGGGCCTGGGGCCAACGTCCTGACTTTC. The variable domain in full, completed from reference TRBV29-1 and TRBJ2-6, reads SAVISQKPSRDICQRGTSLTIQCQVDSQVTMMFWYRQQPGQSLTLIATANQGSEATYESGFVIDKFPISRPNLTFSTLTVSNMSPEDSSIYLCSVVSGTGGPGANVLTFGAGSRLTVL.

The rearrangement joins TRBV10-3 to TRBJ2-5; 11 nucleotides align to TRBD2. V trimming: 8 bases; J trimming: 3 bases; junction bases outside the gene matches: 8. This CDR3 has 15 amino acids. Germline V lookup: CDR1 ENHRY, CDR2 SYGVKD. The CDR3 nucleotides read TGTGCCATCGGTCAATTAGCGGGAGGGGAAGAGACCCAGTACTTC. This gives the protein CAIGQLAGGEETQYF.

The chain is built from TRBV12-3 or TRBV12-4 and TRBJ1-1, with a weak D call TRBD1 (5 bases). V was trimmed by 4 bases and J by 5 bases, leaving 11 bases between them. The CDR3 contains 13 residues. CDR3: CASSSKGMTEAFF. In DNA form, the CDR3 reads TGTGCCAGCAGTTCCAAGGGGATGACTGAAGCTTTCTTT.

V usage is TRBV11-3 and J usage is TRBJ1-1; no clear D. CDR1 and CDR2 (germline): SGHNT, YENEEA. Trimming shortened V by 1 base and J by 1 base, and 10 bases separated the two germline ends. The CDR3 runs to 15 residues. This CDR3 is CASSLGHRGNTEAFF. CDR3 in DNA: TGTGCCAGCAGCTTAGGTCACCGGGGGAACACTGAAGCTTTCTTT.

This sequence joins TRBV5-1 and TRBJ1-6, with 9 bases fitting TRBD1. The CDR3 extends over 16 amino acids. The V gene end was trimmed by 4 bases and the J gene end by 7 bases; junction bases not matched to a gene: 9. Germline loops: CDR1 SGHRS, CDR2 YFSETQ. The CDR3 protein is CASSKIQGAENSPLHF. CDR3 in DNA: TGCGCCAGCAGCAAGATACAGGGGGCTGAGAATTCACCCCTCCACTTT.

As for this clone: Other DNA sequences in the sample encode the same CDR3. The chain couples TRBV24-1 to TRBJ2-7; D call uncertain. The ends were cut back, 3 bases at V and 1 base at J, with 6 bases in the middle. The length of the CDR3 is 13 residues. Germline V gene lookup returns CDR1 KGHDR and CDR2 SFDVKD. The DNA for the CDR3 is TGTGCCACCAGTGATCCTCTTTCCTACGAGCAGTACTTC. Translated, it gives CATSDPLSYEQYF.

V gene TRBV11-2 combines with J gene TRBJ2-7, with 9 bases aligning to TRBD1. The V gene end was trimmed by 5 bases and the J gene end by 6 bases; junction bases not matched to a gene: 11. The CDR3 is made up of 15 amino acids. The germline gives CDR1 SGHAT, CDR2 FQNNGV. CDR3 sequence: CASSPRQGEEVEQYF. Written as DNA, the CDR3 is TGTGCCAGCAGCCCGAGACAGGGGGAGGAAGTCGAGCAGTACTTC.

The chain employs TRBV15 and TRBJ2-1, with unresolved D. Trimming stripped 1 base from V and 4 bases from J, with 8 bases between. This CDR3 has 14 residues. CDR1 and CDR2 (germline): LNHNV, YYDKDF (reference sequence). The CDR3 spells CATSRVEDYNEQFF. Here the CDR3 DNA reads TGTGCCACCAGCAGAGTAGAGGATTACAATGAGCAGTTCTTC.